The 10 T cell receptor beta chains below all came from one sample that was sequenced in a study of early T cells in non-severe SARS-CoV-2 infection. Via MiXCR, TCRdb re-called the 5' RACE reads, giving one row per CDR3 protein. The sample lists 55,000 to 85,000 distinct CDR3 sequences; roughly 10% were seen once. This specimen consisted of whole blood, obtained at baseline. The receptors shown here come from an adult who was a healthcare worker with PCR-confirmed SARS-CoV-2 infection or an uninfected control (not recorded which).

The CDR3 loop reads CASRSKVGANVLTF. The CDR3 bases are TGTGCCAGTAGATCGAAGGTTGGGGCCAACGTCCTGACTTTC. This chain joins TRBV19 and TRBJ2-6, with unresolved D. This CDR3 region has 14 residues. Trimming left V 6 bases short and J 3 bases short, with 9 bases between. The germline V gene has CDR1 LNHDA and CDR2 SQIVND (reference sequence).

This clonotype was recorded at least ten times. The rearrangement links TRBV27 to TRBJ2-2, with 12 bases lining up with TRBD2. The CDR3 covers 16 residues. Germline V gene data show CDR1 as MNHEY and CDR2 as SMNVEV (reference sequence). Trimming took 5 bases from V and 6 from J; bases not matched to a gene: 7. CDR3 bases: TGTGCCAGCAGTCCCGGACTAGCGGGATACGCCGGGGAGCTGTTTTTT. It encodes CASSPGLAGYAGELFF.

This clonotype has ten or more counts. The V call is TRBV10-2, the J call TRBJ2-2; weak D call: TRBD2 (6 bases). V was cut by 4 bases and J by 3 bases, with 9 bases left in between. Germline V gene sequence: CDR1 WSHSY, CDR2 SAAADI. This CDR3 comprises 14 residues. The CDR3 DNA follows: TGCGCCAGCAGTGCAACGGGAGACACCGGGGAGCTGTTTTTT. Protein sequence: CASSATGDTGELFF.

This clonotype was observed at least ten times. The chain has TRBV7-2 and TRBJ2-7; D may be TRBD1 (5 bases). Germline CDR1 SGHTA, CDR2 FQGNSA. Between the trimmed V and J ends, which lost 0 bases and 2 bases, there was a span of 14 bases. The CDR3 is made up of 16 amino acids. As DNA, the CDR3 is TGTGCCAGCAGCTTAGCCACAGGCCGATCTACCTACGAGCAGTACTTC. It codes for CASSLATGRSTYEQYF.

This clonotype occurred many times. This chain uses TRBV12-3 or TRBV12-4 with TRBJ2-1, with D possibly TRBD2 on 5 matching bases. The CDR3 loop spans 11 amino acids. V shed 4 bases and J shed 14 bases, with 12 bases lying between them. CDR3 protein: CASSSLTEEFF. The CDR3 bases are TGTGCCAGCAGTTCCCTCACGGAGGAGTTCTTC.

This clonotype was counted many times. The chain carries TRBV29-1 and TRBJ2-7; 9 bases fit TRBD1. Losses at the gene ends were 7 bases for V and 6 bases for J; bases not matched to a gene: 10. The CDR3 covers 13 residues. Germline lookup yields CDR1 SQVTM and CDR2 ANQGSEA. The CDR3 DNA is TGCAGCGGGACCGGGACAGGGACCCTCGAGCAGTACTTC. This codes for CSGTGTGTLEQYF.

The rearrangement uses TRBV11-1 and TRBJ1-2, with D maybe TRBD1 (5 bases). Germline-derived CDR1 and CDR2 are SGHAT and FQDESV (reference sequence). The germline V and J ends were trimmed by 0 bases and 3 bases, with 11 bases remaining between them. This CDR3 comprises 15 residues. The CDR3 loop reads CASSLAGASDYGYTF. The CDR3 nucleotides read TGTGCCAGCAGCTTAGCAGGGGCAAGTGACTATGGCTACACCTTC.

This clonotype showed up many times. This CDR3 reads CSARHPLAGRAYEQYF. CDR3 bases: TGCAGTGCTAGACACCCTCTCGCGGGCCGTGCCTACGAGCAGTACTTC. This chain joins TRBV20-1 and TRBJ2-7; D may be TRBD2 (5 bases). Trimming removed 2 bases from V and 2 bases from J, with 19 bases in between. Germline V CDR1 and CDR2: DFQATT, SNEGSKA (reference sequence). There are 16 residues in the CDR3.

This clonotype has a count of ten or more. The V call is TRBV6-2 or TRBV6-3, the J call TRBJ2-3; TRBD2 aligns across 10 bases. The V segment lost 6 bases and the J segment 4 bases; nucleotides outside the gene matches: 10. Germline assignment: CDR1 MNHEY and CDR2 SVGEGT. The CDR3 length is 16 residues. CDR3 coding DNA: TGTGCCAGCAGCGCCGACGGGCTAGCGGGAGCAGATACGCAGTATTTT. It is translated as CASSADGLAGADTQYF.

This clonotype has a count of ten or more. V gene TRBV4-3 combines with J gene TRBJ2-7, with TRBD1 identical over 8 bases. The germline V gene encodes CDR1 LGHNA and CDR2 YSLEER. CDR3 length: 13 residues. J gave up 4 bases and V 3 bases, and 2 bases lay outside the gene matches. CDR3 nucleotide sequence: TGCGCCAGCAGCCAGGACAGGGCGTACGAGCAGTACTTC. As protein: CASSQDRAYEQYF.